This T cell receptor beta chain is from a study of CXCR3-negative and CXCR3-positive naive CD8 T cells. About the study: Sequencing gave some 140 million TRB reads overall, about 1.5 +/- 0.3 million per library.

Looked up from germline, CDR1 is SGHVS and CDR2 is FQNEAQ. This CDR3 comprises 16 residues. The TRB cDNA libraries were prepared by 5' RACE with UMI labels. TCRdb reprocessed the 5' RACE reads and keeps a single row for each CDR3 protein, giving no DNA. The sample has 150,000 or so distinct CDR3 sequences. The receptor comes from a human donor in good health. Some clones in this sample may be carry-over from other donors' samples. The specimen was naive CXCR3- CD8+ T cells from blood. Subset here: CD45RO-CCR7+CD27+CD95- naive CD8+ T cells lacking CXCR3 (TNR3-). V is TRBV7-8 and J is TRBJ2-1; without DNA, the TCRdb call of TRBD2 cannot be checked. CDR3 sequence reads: CASSPVGRGGLNEQFF.